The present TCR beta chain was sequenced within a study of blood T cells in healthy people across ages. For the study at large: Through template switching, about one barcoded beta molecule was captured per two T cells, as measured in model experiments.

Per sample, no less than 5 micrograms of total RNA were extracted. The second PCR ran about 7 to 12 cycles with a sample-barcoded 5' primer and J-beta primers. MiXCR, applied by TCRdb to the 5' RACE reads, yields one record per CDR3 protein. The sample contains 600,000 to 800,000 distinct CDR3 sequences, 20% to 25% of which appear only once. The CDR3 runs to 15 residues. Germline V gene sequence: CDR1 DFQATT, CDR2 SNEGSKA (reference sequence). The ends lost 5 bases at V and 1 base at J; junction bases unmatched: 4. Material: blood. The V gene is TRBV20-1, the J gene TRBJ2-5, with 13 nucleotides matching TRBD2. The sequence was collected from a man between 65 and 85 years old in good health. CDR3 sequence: CSASRLAGGQETQYF. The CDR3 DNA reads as TGCAGTGCTTCCCGACTAGCGGGAGGCCAAGAGACCCAGTACTTC.